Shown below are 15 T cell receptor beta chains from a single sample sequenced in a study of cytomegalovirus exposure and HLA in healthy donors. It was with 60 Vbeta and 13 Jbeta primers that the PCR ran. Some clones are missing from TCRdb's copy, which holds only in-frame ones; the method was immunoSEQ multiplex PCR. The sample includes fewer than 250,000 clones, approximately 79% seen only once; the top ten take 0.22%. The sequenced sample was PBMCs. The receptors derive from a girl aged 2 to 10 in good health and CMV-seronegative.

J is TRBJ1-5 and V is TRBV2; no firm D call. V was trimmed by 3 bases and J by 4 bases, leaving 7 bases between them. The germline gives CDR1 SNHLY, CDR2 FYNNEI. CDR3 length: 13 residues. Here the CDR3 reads CASSDFSNQPQHF. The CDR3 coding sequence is TGTGCCAGCAGTGACTTCTCTAATCAGCCCCAGCATTTT.

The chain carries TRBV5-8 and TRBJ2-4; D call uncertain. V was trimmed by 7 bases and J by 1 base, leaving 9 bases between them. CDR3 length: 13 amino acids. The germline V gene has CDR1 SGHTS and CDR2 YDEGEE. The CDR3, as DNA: TGTGCCAGCTGTTGGCGGGCCAAAAACATTCAGTACTTC. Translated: CASCWRAKNIQYF.

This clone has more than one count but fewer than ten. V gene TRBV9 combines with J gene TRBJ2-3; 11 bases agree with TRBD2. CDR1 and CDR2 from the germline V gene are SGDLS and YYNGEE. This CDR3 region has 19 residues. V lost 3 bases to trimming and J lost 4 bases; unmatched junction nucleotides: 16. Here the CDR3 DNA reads TGTGCCAGCAGCGCAGAGCAGGGTAGCGGGGGGGGCGCCCCAGATACGCAGTATTTT. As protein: CASSAEQGSGGGAPDTQYF.

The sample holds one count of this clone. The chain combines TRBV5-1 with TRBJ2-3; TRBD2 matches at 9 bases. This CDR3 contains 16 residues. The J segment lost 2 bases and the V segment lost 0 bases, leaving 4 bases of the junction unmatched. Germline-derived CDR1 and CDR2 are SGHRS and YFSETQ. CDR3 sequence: CASSLGLADYTDTQYF. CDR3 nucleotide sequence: TGCGCCAGCAGCTTGGGACTAGCGGATTACACAGATACGCAGTATTTT.

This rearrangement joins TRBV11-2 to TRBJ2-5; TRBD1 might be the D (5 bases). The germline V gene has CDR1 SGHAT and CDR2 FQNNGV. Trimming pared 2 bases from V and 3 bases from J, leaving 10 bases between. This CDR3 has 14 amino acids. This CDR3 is CASSLFRREETQYF. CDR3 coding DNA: TGTGCCAGCAGCTTATTCCGCAGGGAAGAGACCCAGTACTTC.

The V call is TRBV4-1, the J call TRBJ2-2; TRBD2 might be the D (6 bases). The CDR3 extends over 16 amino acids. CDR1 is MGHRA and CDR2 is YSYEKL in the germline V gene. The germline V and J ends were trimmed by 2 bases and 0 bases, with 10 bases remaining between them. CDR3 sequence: CASSQLTGANTGELFF. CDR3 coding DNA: TGCGCCAGCAGCCAATTGACGGGGGCGAACACCGGGGAGCTGTTTTTT.

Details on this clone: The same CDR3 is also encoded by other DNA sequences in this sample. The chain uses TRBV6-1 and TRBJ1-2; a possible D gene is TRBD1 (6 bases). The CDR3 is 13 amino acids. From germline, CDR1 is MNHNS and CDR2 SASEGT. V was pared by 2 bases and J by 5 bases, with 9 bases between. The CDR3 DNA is TGTGCCAGCAGTGAAAGGGGGAGTTATGGCTACACCTTC. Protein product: CASSERGSYGYTF.

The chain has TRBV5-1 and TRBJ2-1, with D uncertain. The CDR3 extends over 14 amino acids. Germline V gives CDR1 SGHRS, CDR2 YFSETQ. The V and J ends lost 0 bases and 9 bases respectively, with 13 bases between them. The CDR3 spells CASSLGSNGGEQFF. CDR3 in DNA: TGCGCCAGCAGCTTGGGGAGTAACGGCGGTGAGCAGTTCTTC.

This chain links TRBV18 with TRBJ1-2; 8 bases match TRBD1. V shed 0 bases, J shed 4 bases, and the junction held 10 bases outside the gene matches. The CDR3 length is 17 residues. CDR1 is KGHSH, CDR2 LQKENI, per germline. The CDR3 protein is CASSPPSGRGLTYGYTF. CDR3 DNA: TGTGCCAGCTCACCACCGAGCGGCAGGGGGCTAACCTATGGCTACACCTTC.

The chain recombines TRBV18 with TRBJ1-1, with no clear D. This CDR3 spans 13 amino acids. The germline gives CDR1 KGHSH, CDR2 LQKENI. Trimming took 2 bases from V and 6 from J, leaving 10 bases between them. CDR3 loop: CASSPRGIAEAFF. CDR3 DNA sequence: TGTGCCAGCTCACCAAGAGGGATCGCTGAAGCTTTCTTT.

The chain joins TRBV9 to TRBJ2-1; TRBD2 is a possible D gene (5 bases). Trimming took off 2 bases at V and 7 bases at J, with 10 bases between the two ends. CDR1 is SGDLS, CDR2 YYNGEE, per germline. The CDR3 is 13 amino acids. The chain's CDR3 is CASSVSDYNEQFF. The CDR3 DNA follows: TGTGCCAGCAGCGTCAGCGACTATAATGAGCAGTTCTTC.

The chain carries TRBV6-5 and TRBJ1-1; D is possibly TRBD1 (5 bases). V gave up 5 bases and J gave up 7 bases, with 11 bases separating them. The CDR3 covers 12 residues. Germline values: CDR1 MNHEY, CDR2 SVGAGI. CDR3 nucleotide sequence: TGTGCCAGCAGTAAAGGGGTGGGTGAAGCTTTCTTT. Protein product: CASSKGVGEAFF.

CDR3 in DNA: TGTGCCAGCAGCTTACGACAGGGGGCTGAGCAGTACTTC. Translated, it gives CASSLRQGAEQYF. V usage is TRBV7-9 and J usage is TRBJ2-7; 10 nucleotides match TRBD1. Germline V gives CDR1 SEHNR, CDR2 FQNEAQ (reference sequence). The CDR3 loop spans 13 amino acids. The V segment lost 2 bases and the J segment 7 bases; nucleotides outside the gene matches: 2.

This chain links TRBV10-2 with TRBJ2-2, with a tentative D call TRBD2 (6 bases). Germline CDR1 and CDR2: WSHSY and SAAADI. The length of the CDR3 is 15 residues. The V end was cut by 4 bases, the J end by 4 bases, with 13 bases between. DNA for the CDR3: TGCGCCAGCAGTGTGGACGGGCGGGGCACCGGGGAGCTGTTTTTT. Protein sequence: CASSVDGRGTGELFF.

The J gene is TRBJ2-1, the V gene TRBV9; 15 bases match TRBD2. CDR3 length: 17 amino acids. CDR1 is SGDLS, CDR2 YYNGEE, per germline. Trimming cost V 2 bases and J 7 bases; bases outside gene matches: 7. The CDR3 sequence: CASSVAGLAGGGNEQFF. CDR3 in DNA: TGTGCCAGCAGCGTCGCCGGACTAGCGGGAGGGGGGAATGAGCAGTTCTTC.